The text below deals with one T cell receptor (beta chain). The antigen it recognizes is unknown. No clone much larger than this one lies a single base away; base qualities are absent. TCRbeta CDR3 regions were amplified from genomic DNA using the immunoSEQ Assay, a bias-controlled multiplex PCR. Concerning the study's data processing: Nucleated cell counts per sample were estimated from amplification of reference gene primers within the assay. Sequence reads were collapsed and filtered to measure the absolute abundance of every unique TCRbeta CDR3 rearrangement. Productive Simpson clonality was computed per sample as the square root of Simpson's diversity index over productive rearrangements. In TCRdb, the immuneACCESS table is reduced to in-frame sequences with V and J assigned. These tables do not hold every clone; where another copy was compared, an unresolved V gene accounts for under half, and the others remain unexplained. V, J and clone size were drawn from that table, and D and trimming were deduced from the DNA. The sample yields over 250,000 clones; roughly 90% were counted once. In total, the top ten clones hold less than 3% of the sample.

This sample is drawn from a study of blood T cell repertoires in COVID-19 (dated by TCRdb to the early 2020s). Some background on the complete study: Samples covering the acute and convalescent phases of COVID-19 were provided by collaborators in the United States, Italy and Spain. Nearly every sample came with metadata listing a de-identified subject ID, COVID-19 status, age in years and sex. The material from the prospective study consisted of cDNA or gDNA derived from T cells, B-cell-depleted T cells, or PBMCs. The samples were drawn from the first 160 participants of the ongoing ImmuneRACE study and from 1,254 subjects provided by 6 global collaborators. Where available, HLA class I and class II types were taken from metadata supplied by the sample provider and were not determined by assay-based typing. The repertoires were released in a freely available public database meant as a resource for research on the immune response to SARS-CoV-2. Subjects who had been exposed to COVID-19, were actively infected with it, or had recovered from it provided the deeply sampled blood TCRbeta repertoires that made up the dataset.

Enrolling through a virtual design, the prospective study's participants ranged in age from roughly 18 to 95 years and lived across roughly 24 United States geographic areas. In the prospective study, cohorts were assigned on the basis of participant-reported clinical history obtained from a screening survey and a study questionnaire. Recovered participants in ImmuneRACE Cohort 3 were defined as having two consecutive negative NP/OP PCR tests, clearance from a healthcare professional, or resolution of symptoms. In the prospective study, whole blood, serum and a nasopharyngeal or oropharyngeal swab were collected from each participant by mobile phlebotomists. Over a roughly two-month period, participants in the prospective study had the option of providing additional blood draws and questionnaires. Before DNA extraction, prospective study blood samples were shipped either frozen or at room temperature.

Via the germline V gene (reference sequence), CDR1 is LNHNV and CDR2 YYDKDF. The junction shows trimming of 1 base on V and 2 bases on J, plus 9 bases between the germline ends. The CDR3, cysteine through phenylalanine, is 14 amino acids long. Only the CDR3 DNA stays, 42 bases, in frame from base 1. Points the paper makes about the study in general: Clinical and demographic metadata were provided uncurated, with the amount varying by source and participant.

Sequencing input: PBMCs or T cells enriched from blood (not recorded which). The TCR comes from a woman aged 50 to 60 who had recovered from COVID-19. The chain employs TRBV15 and TRBJ2-7; there is no confident call for the D gene. For the CDR3, the sequence is CATSRALGTYEQYF. At the DNA level, the sequence is TGTGCCACCAGCAGAGCCCTAGGTACCTACGAGCAGTACTTC.